The clone carrying this T cell receptor (beta chain) was found a few times. Germline trimming cut 1 base from V and 5 bases from J; bases unmatched to any gene: 4. The CDR3 loop spans 15 amino acids. Per the germline V gene, CDR1 is LNHDA and CDR2 is SQIVND (reference sequence). This record comes from a study of blood T cell repertoires in COVID-19. Turning to the study itself: COVID-19 samples, acute and convalescent, were from the United States, Italy and Spain. Sources were T cells, B-cell-depleted T cells, or PBMCs; the material itself was cDNA or gDNA.

How the authors handled the data: Reference gene primer amplification in the assay estimated nucleated cell counts. Assay: immunoSEQ multiplex PCR; the TCRdb copy retains only in-frame clones and omits some. The DNA gave D and trimming, while V, J and clone size come from that table. The sample holds some 41,000 clones, 65% to 90% seen once. The clonotype was recovered from a man aged 35 to 55 with active COVID-19. The sample was peripheral blood. The chain links TRBV19 to TRBJ2-1; 8 positions match TRBD1. The CDR3 loop reads CASSIGTGSDNEQFF. The DNA for the CDR3 is TGTGCCAGTAGTATAGGGACAGGGTCTGACAATGAGCAGTTCTTC.